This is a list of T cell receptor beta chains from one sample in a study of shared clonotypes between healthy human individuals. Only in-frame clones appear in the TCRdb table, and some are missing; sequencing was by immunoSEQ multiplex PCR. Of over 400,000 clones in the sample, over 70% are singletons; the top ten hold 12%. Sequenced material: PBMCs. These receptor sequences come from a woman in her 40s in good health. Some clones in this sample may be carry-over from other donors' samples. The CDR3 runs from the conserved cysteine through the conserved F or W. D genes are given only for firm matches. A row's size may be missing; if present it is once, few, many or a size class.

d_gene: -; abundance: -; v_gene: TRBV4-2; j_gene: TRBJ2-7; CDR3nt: TGTGCCAGCAGCCAAGAGCAGCATTCCACCTACGAGCAGTACTTC; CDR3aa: CASSQEQHSTYEQYF
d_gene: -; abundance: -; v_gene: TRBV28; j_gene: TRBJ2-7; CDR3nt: TGTGCCAGCAGCCCCGGGCCCGGATACGAGCAGTACTTC; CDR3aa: CASSPGPGYEQYF
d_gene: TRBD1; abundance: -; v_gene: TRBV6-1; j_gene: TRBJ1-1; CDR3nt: TGTGCCAGCCGCAGACAGGGGAAGAACACTGAAGCTTTCTTT; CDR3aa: CASRRQGKNTEAFF
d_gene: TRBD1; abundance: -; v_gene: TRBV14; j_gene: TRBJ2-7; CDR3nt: TGTGCCAGCAGCCCATGGGACAGGACCTACGAGCAGTACTTC; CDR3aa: CASSPWDRTYEQYF
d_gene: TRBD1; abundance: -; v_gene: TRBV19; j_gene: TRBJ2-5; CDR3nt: TGTGCCAGTAGTTCAGGACAGGGGGCATCTCTGGTGTACTTC; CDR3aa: CASSSGQGASLVYF
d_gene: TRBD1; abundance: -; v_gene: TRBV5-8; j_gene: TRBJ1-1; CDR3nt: TGTGCCAGCAGCTCAATCTTCGAATCAGGGGGCACTGAAGCTTTCTTT; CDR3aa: CASSSIFESGGTEAFF
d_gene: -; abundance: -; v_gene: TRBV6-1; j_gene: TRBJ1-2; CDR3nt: TGTGCCAGCAGTGAAGTGGAGGGGAACTATGGCTACACCTTC; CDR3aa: CASSEVEGNYGYTF
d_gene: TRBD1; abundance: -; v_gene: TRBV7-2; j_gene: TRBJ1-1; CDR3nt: TGTGCCAGCAGCTCGGCGACAGGGGCTTCGACTGAAGCTTTCTTT; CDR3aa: CASSSATGASTEAFF
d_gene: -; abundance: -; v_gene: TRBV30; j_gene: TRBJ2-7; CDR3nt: TGTGCCTGGAGGGACACCTTCTACGAGCAGTACTTC; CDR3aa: CAWRDTFYEQYF
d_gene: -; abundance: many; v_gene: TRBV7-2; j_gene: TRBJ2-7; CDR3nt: TGTGCCAGCAGCTCCGGGGGAGGAGCCTACGAGCAGTACTTC; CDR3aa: CASSSGGGAYEQYF
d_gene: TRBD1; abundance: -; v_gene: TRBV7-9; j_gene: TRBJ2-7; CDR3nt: TGTGCCAGCAGCTCCGGGACAGGGGGTCTCGAGCAGTACTTC; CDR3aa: CASSSGTGGLEQYF
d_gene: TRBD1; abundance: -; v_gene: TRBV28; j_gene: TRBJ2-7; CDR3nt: TGTGCCAGCAGTACTCGACAGGGGCTGCGATACGAGCAGTACTTC; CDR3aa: CASSTRQGLRYEQYF
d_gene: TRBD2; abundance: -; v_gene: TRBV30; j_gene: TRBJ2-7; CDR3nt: TGTGCCTATACTAAGCGGGGCTACGAGCAGTACTTC; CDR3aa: CAYTKRGYEQYF
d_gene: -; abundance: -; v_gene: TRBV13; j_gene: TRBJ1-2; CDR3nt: TGTGCCAGCAGCTTACCGTCAGGTCCTACTAACTATGGCTACACCTTC; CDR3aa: CASSLPSGPTNYGYTF
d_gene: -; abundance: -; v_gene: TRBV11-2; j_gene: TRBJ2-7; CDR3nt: TGTGCCAGCAGCCCCGACAGGGGCGGGAGCTCCTACGAGCAGTACTTC; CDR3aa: CASSPDRGGSSYEQYF
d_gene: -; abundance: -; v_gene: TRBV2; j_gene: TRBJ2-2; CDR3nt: TGTGCCAGCTTTTTGGACAGGAACACCGGGGAGCTGTTTTTT; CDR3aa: CASFLDRNTGELFF
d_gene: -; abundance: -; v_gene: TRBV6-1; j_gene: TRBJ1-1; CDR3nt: TGTGCCAGCAGGGCCGAACGGAACACTGAAGCTTTCTTT; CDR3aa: CASRAERNTEAFF
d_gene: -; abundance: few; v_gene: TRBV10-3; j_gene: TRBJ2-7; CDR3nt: TGTGCCATCAGTGACTGGGACTTCACCGTCTACGAGCAGTACTTC; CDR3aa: CAISDWDFTVYEQYF
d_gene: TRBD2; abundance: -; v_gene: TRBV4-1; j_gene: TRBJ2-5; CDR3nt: TGCGCCAGCAGCCCTGAAAGGGCCCTAGCGGGAGTTACCGAGACCCAGTACTTC; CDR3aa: CASSPERALAGVTETQYF
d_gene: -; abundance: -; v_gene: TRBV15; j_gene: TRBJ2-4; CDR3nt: TGTGCCACCAGCCAAACGCTAGCCAAAAACATTCAGTACTTC; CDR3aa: CATSQTLAKNIQYF
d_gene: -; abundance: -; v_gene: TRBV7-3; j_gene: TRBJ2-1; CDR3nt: TGTGCCAGCAGCTTAAGAATAATAGCCGCCGATCCGGAGCAGTTCTTC; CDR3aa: CASSLRIIAADPEQFF
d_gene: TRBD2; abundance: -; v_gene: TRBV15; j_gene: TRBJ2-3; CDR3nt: TGTGCCACCAGCATTAGCGGGAGCGGGGCAGATACGCAGTATTTT; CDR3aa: CATSISGSGADTQYF
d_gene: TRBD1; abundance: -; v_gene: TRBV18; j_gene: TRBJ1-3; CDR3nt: TGTGCCAGCTCACCGGACAGGGCTTCGAACACCATATATTTT; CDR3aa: CASSPDRASNTIYF
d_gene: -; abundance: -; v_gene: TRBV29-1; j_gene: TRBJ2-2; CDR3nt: TGCAGCGTTGATACAGGGAACACCGGGGAGCTGTTTTTT; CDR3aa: CSVDTGNTGELFF
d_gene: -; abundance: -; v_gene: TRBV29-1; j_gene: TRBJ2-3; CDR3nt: TGCAGCGTTGCGGATACGCAGTATTTT; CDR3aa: CSVADTQYF
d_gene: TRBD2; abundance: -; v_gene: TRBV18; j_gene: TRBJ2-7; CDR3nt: TGTGCCAGCTCACCCGCGGGGACTAGCGGATACGAGCAGTACTTC; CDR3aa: CASSPAGTSGYEQYF
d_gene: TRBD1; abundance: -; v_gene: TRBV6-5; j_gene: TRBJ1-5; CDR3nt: TGTGCCAGCAGGCAGGGGGCGGGCCAGCCCCAGCATTTT; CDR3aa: CASRQGAGQPQHF
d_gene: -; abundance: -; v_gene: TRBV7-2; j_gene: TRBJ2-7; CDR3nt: TGTGCCACCGCGGAGTGGCCAGGGAACGACGAGCAGTACTTC; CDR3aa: CATAEWPGNDEQYF
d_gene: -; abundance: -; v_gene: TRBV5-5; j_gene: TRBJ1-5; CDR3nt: TGTGCCAGCAGCTTGGGCCCAGGGTTGGGCTCCAATCAGCCCCAGCATTTT; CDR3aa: CASSLGPGLGSNQPQHF
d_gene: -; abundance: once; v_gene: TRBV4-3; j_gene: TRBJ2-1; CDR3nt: TGCGCCAGCAGCCCCAGAGGAGGCGGGATGGGGGGCAATGAGCAGTTCTTC; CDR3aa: CASSPRGGGMGGNEQFF
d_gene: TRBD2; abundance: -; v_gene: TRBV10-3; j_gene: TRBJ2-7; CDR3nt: TGTGCCATCAGGAACCCTGGGACTACCACCCCCGAGCAGTACTTC; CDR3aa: CAIRNPGTTTPEQYF
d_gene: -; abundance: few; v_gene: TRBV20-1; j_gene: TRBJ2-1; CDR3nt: TGCAGTGCTAGAGTGAGTTATGGGCAGTTCTTC; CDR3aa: CSARVSYGQFF
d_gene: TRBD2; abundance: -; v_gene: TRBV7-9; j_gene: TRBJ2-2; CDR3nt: TGTGCCAGCAGCCTCCGGAGCGGGGTGAACACCGGGGAGCTGTTTTTT; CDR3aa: CASSLRSGVNTGELFF
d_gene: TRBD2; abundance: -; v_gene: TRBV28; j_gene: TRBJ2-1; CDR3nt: TGTGCCAGCAGTGTTGCGGGACTAGCGGACTACAATGAGCAGTTCTTC; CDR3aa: CASSVAGLADYNEQFF
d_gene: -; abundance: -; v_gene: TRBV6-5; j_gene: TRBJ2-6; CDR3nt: TGTGCCAGCAGTTACGAGGGTACCGGGGCCAACGTCCTGACTTTC; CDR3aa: CASSYEGTGANVLTF
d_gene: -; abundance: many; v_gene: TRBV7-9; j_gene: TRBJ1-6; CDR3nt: TGTGCCAGCAGCTTAGGACAGAATAATTCACCCCTCCACTTT; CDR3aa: CASSLGQNNSPLHF
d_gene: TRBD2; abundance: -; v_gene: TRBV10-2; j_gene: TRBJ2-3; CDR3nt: TGCGCCAGCAGTGAGTCGAATCGGGCCCCTTGGGAGGGAAGCACAGATACGCAGTATTTT; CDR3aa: CASSESNRAPWEGSTDTQYF
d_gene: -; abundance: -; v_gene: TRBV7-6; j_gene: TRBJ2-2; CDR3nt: TGTGCCAGCAGCCTTCACCAGTCCGGGGAGCTGTTTTTT; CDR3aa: CASSLHQSGELFF
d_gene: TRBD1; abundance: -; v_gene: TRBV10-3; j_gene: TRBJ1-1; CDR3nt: TGTGCCATCAGTGCGCCCGGGACAGGGACCACTGAAGCTTTCTTT; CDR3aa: CAISAPGTGTTEAFF
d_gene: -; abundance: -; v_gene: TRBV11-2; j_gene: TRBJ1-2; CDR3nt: TGTGCCAGCAGCCAGGCCAGGACAGATGGCTACACCTTC; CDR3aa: CASSQARTDGYTF
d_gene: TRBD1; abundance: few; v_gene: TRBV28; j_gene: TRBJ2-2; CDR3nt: TGTGCCAGCAGTTTTTCCCGGACAGGCATTAACACCGGGGAGCTGTTTTTT; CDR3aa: CASSFSRTGINTGELFF
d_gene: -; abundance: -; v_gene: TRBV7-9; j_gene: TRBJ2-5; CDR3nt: TGTGCCAGCAGCGGGCGTTCTGGGGTTCAAGAGACCCAGTACTTC; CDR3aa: CASSGRSGVQETQYF
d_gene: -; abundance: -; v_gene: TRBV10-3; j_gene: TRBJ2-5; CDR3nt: TGTGCCATCAGTGAAGGGACCCCCCCTGGAACCCAGTACTTC; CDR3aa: CAISEGTPPGTQYF
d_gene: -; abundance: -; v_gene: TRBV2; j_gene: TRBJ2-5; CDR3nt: TGTGCCAGCAGTTACCAGTCCGGGCGCGAGACCCAGTACTTC; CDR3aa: CASSYQSGRETQYF
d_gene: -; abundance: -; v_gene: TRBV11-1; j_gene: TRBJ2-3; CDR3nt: TGTGCCAGCAGCCCCGGGCATCAAGATACGCAGTATTTT; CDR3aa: CASSPGHQDTQYF